Sequencing of this T cell receptor (beta chain) was carried out in a study of T cell repertoires in cytomegalovirus infection. Overall study: An indication of both CMV infection and matching HLA type came from public TCR beta signatures. Study-wide points: Clonotypes of TCR beta that were HLA-C-restricted and CMV-specific dominated the ex vivo response.

Many counts were recorded for this clonotype. Its target is unknown. TCRdb independently ran MiXCR on the reads; one entry per CDR3 protein. In the table there are roughly 500,000 distinct CDR3 sequences, approximately 17% of which are singletons. The V gene's germline CDR1 is MNHEY and CDR2 SVGAGI. The CDR3 contains 17 residues. Trimming took 5 bases from V and 5 from J; bases not matched to a gene: 14. The rearrangement uses TRBV6-5 and TRBJ1-2; 10 positions agree with TRBD1. This receptor was taken from a human donor in good health (CMV status not recorded). Some clones in this sample may be carry-over from other donors' samples. Sequenced input: CD8+ T cells from PBMCs. Here the CDR3 DNA reads TGTGCCAGCAGTCTAAGGACAGGGGGTCTTGATACATATGGCTACACCTTC. Translating gives CASSLRTGGLDTYGYTF.